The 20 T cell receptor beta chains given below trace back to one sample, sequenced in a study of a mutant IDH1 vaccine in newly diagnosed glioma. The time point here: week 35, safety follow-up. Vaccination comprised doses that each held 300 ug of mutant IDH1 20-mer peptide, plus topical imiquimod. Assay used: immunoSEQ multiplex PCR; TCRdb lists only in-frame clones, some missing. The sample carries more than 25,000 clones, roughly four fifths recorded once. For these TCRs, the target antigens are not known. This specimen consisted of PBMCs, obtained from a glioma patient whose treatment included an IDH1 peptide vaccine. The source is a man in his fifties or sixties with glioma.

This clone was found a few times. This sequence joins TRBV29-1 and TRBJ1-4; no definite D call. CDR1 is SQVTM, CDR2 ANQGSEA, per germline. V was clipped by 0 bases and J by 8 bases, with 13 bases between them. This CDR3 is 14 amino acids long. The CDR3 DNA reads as TGCAGCGTTGAAGATCCTACGGCCGGGGAAAAACTGTTTTTT. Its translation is CSVEDPTAGEKLFF.

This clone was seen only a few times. The CDR3 nucleotides are TGTGCCAGCAGCTTAGGGGAGAGCAATCAGCCCCAGCATTTT. Amino acid sequence: CASSLGESNQPQHF. The rearrangement links TRBV13 to TRBJ1-5; D uncertain. Trimming removed 0 bases from V and 1 base from J, with 4 bases in between. CDR1 and CDR2 (germline): PRHDT, FYEKMQ (reference sequence). The CDR3 length is 14 residues.

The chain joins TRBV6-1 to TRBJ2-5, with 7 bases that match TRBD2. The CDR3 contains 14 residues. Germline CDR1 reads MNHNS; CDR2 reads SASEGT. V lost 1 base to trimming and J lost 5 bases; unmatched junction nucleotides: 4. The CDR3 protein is CASSEGRGGETQYF. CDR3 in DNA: TGTGCCAGCAGTGAAGGACGGGGAGGGGAGACCCAGTACTTC.

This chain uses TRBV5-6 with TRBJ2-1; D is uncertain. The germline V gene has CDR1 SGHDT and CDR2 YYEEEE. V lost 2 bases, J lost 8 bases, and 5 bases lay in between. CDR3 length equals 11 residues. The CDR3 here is CASSFGYEQFF. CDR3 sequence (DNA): TGTGCCAGCAGCTTCGGGTATGAGCAGTTCTTC.

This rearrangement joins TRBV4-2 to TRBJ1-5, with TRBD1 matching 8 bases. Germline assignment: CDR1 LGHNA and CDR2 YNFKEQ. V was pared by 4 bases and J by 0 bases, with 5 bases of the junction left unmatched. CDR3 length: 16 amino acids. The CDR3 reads CASSPLQGASNQPQHF. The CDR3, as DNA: TGTGCCAGCAGCCCCTTGCAGGGGGCTAGCAATCAGCCCCAGCATTTT.

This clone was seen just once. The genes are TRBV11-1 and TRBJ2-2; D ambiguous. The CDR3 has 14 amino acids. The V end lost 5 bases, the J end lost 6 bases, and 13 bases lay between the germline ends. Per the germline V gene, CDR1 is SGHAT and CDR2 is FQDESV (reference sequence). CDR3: CASSIGRPPGELFF. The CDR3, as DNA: TGTGCCAGCAGCATTGGACGGCCTCCCGGGGAGCTGTTTTTT.

The CDR3 protein is CAWSGTGDIGNQPQHF. CDR3 DNA sequence: TGTGCCTGGAGTGGGACAGGAGATATTGGCAATCAGCCCCAGCATTTT. V usage is TRBV30 and J usage is TRBJ1-5; 7 nucleotides line up with TRBD1. Germline CDR1 reads GTSNPN; CDR2 reads SVGIG (reference sequence). The CDR3 extends over 16 amino acids. Germline trimming cut 1 base from V and 2 bases from J; bases unmatched to any gene: 8.

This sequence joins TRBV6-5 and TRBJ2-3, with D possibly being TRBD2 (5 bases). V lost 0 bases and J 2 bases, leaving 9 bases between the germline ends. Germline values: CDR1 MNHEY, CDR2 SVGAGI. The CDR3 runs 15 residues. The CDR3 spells CASSYSGGFTDTQYF. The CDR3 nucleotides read TGTGCCAGCAGTTACTCCGGCGGGTTCACAGATACGCAGTATTTT.

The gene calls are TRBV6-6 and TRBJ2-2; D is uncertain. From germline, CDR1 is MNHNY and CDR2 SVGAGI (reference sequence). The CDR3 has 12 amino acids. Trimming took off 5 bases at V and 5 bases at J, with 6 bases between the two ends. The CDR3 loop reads CASSPGTGELFF. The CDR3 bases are TGTGCCAGCAGTCCCGGGACCGGGGAGCTGTTTTTT.

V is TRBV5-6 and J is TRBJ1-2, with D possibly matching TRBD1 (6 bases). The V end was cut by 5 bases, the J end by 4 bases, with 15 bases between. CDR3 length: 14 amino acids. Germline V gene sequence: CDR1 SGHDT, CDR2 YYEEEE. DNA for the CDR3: TGTGCCAGCAGTTTAGGGGGGGGCGCCTATGGCTACACCTTC. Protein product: CASSLGGGAYGYTF.

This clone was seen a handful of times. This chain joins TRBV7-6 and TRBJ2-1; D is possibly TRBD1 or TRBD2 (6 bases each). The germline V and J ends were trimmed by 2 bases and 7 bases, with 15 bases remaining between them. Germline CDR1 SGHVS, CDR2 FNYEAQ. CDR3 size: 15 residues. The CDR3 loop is CASSLSGGAGNEQFF. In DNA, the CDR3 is TGTGCCAGCAGCTTATCCGGGGGCGCAGGAAATGAGCAGTTCTTC.

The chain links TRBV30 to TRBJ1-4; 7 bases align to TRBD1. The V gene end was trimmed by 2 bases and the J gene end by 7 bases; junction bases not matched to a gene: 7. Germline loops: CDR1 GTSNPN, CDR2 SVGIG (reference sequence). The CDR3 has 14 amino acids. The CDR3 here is CAWSTTGAGEKLFF. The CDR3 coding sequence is TGTGCCTGGAGTACCACAGGGGCAGGTGAAAAACTGTTTTTT.

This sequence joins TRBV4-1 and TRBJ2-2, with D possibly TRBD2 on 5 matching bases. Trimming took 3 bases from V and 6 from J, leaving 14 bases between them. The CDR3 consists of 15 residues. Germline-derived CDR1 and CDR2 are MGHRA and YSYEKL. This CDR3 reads CASSQASGGAGELFF. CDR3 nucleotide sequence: TGCGCCAGCAGCCAGGCCTCAGGAGGAGCCGGGGAGCTGTTTTTT.

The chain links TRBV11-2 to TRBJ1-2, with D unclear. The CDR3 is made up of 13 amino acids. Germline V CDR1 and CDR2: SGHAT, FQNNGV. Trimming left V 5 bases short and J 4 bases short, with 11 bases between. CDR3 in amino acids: CASSIDIGYGYTF. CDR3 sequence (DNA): TGTGCCAGCAGCATCGACATTGGCTATGGCTACACCTTC.

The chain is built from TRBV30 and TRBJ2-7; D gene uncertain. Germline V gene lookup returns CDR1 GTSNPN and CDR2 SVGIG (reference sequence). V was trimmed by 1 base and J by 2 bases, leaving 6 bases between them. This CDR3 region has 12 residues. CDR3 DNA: TGTGCCTGGAGTGGTCCCGCCTACGAGCAGTACTTC. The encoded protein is CAWSGPAYEQYF.

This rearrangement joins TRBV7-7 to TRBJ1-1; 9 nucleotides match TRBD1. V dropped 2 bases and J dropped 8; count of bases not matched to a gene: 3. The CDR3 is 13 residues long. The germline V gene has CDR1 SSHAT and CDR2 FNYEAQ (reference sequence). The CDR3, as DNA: TGTGCCAGCAGCTTAAAACAGGGGGCCGAAGCTTTCTTT. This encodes CASSLKQGAEAFF.

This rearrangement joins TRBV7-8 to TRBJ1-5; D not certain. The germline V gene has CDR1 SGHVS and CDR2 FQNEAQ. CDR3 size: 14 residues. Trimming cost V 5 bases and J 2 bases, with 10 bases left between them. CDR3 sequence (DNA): TGTGCCAGCAGCGCCCGTGGAGGCAATCAGCCCCAGCATTTT. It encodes CASSARGGNQPQHF.

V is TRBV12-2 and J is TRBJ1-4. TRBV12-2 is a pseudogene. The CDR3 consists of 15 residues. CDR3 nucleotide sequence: TGTGCAAGTCGCCCAGGGGGGGCAGGGTTTGAAAAACTGTTTTTT. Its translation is CASRPGGAGFEKLFF.

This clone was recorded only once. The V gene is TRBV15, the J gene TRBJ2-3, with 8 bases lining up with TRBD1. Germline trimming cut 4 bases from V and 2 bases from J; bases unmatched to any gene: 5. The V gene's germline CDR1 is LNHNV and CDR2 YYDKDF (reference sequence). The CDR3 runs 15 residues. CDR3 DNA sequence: TGTGCCACCAGCAAGAGGACAGGGCACACAGATACGCAGTATTTT. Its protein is CATSKRTGHTDTQYF.

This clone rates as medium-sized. This CDR3 is CASSLMENTEAFF. CDR3 nucleotides: TGTGCCAGCAGCTTGATGGAGAACACTGAAGCTTTCTTT. The V and J genes are TRBV7-9 and TRBJ1-1, with D unclear. Between the trimmed V and J ends, which lost 3 bases and 1 base, there was a span of 6 bases. CDR3 length: 13 amino acids. Germline V gene lookup returns CDR1 SEHNR and CDR2 FQNEAQ (reference sequence).